Shown below are 10 T cell receptor beta chains from a single sample sequenced in a study of blood T cells in healthy people across ages. Next came a second PCR, run for about 7 to 12 cycles, which used a sample-barcoded 5' primer along with a J-beta primer mix. TCRdb called the 5' RACE reads again in MiXCR, with one record for every CDR3 protein. This sample yields 1,100,000 or so distinct CDR3 sequences, of which 35% to 55% are seen a single time; about 19% belongs to the top ten. Sequencing was performed on blood. These receptor sequences come from a woman in her sixties or seventies in good health.

The chain is built from TRBV20-1 and TRBJ2-3, with 7 bases that match TRBD2. The CDR3 totals 14 residues. V lost 6 bases and J lost 2; bases outside the gene matches: 8. CDR1 DFQATT and CDR2 SNEGSKA come from the germline V gene (reference sequence). DNA for the CDR3: TGCAGTGCCGGCGGAGCGGGGACCACAGATACGCAGTATTTT. Translation gives CSAGGAGTTDTQYF.

The chain combines TRBV7-8 with TRBJ2-3; the D gene is possibly TRBD2 (5 bases). Per germline, CDR1 SGHVS and CDR2 FQNEAQ. Between the trimmed V and J ends, which lost 1 base and 5 bases, there was a span of 16 bases. The CDR3 covers 16 residues. The CDR3 bases are TGTGCCAGCAGCTTAGGCGCAGGCGGGCGTATAGATACGCAGTATTTT. This codes for CASSLGAGGRIDTQYF.

The chain uses TRBV6-1 and TRBJ2-7; 7 nucleotides line up with TRBD1. The CDR3 covers 15 residues. Germline V gene data show CDR1 as MNHNS and CDR2 as SASEGT. Germline trimming cut 2 bases from V and 0 bases from J; bases unmatched to any gene: 4. The CDR3 sequence is CASSERDRPSYEQYF. The CDR3 DNA reads as TGTGCCAGCAGTGAAAGGGACAGACCCTCCTACGAGCAGTACTTC.

The rearrangement joins TRBV5-8 to TRBJ2-1, with a weak D call TRBD2 (6 bases). The germline V gene encodes CDR1 SGHTS and CDR2 YDEGEE. V lost 4 bases and J lost 1, with 15 bases in between. This CDR3 is 16 amino acids long. The DNA of the CDR3 is TGTGCCAGCAGCCCCGCAGGGAGGACGTCCTACAATGAGCAGTTCTTC. This translates into CASSPAGRTSYNEQFF.

The chain uses TRBV5-1 and TRBJ2-5, with TRBD2 matching over 13 bases. The V gene end was trimmed by 3 bases and the J gene end by 4 bases; junction bases not matched to a gene: 6. This CDR3 is built from 16 residues. Germline CDR1 is SGHRS and CDR2 is YFSETQ. CDR3 sequence (DNA): TGCGCCAGCAGCTCCTGGACTAGCGGGAGTGCAGAGACCCAGTACTTC. Its protein is CASSSWTSGSAETQYF.

The table lists this clonotype with a few counts. The CDR3 protein is CASSVRGASNQPQHF. CDR3 sequence (DNA): TGTGCCAGCAGTGTAAGGGGAGCGAGCAATCAGCCCCAGCATTTT. The chain combines TRBV6-4 with TRBJ1-5; the D gene is possibly TRBD1 (5 bases). V was pared by 4 bases and J by 1 base, with 11 bases between. This CDR3 has 15 amino acids. The germline V gene encodes CDR1 MRHNA and CDR2 SNTAGT.

The rearrangement links TRBV5-1 to TRBJ2-7, with a possible D match to TRBD1 (5 bases). The ends were cut back, 9 bases at V and 7 bases at J, with 20 bases in the middle. Germline V gives CDR1 SGHRS, CDR2 YFSETQ. The CDR3 has 13 amino acids. The CDR3 DNA sequence: TGCGCCACCTCCGTTGACAGATACAATGAGCAGTACTTC. Translating gives CATSVDRYNEQYF.

There are a few counts of this clonotype. The chain recombines TRBV12-3 or TRBV12-4 with TRBJ1-2, with 7 bases identical to TRBD1. Trimming removed 5 bases from V and 4 bases from J; junction bases left unmatched: 4. This CDR3 spans 13 amino acids. The DNA for the CDR3 is TGTGCCAGCAGTGCGGCAGGGGGCTATGGCTACACCTTC. Translating gives CASSAAGGYGYTF.

This clonotype is a singleton in its sample. V usage is TRBV20-1 and J usage is TRBJ1-2; D call uncertain. CDR3 size: 14 residues. From germline, CDR1 is DFQATT and CDR2 SNEGSKA (reference sequence). Trimming removed 3 bases from V and 0 bases from J, with 11 bases in between. CDR3 nucleotides: TGCAGTGCTAGTGAGGCGAAAACTAACTATGGCTACACCTTC. Encoded protein: CSASEAKTNYGYTF.

The CDR3 spells CASSLGGPGGSLNEQFF. The CDR3 DNA is TGTGCCAGCAGTTTGGGGGGACCGGGGGGGTCCCTCAATGAGCAGTTCTTC. The V call is TRBV12-3 or TRBV12-4, the J call TRBJ2-1; TRBD2 matches at 8 bases. There are 17 residues in the CDR3. The ends lost 3 bases at V and 6 bases at J; junction bases unmatched: 13.